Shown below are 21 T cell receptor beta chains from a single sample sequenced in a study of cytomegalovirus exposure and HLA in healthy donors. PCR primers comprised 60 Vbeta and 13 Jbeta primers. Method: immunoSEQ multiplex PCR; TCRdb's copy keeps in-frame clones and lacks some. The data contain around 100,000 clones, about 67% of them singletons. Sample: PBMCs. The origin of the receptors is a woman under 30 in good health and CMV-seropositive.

In nucleotides, the CDR3 is TGTGCCACAACGGCGGGACAGACGGGCTATGGCTACACCTTC. Amino acids: CATTAGQTGYGYTF. This chain links TRBV6-1 with TRBJ1-2, with TRBD1 matching 7 bases. The J segment lost 4 bases and the V segment lost 10 bases, leaving 12 bases of the junction unmatched. This CDR3 region has 14 residues. Germline loops: CDR1 MNHNS, CDR2 SASEGT.

The CDR3 region is CASRPWRDSYEQYF. Here the CDR3 DNA reads TGTGCCAGCAGGCCTTGGCGGGACTCCTACGAGCAGTACTTC. This chain connects TRBV27 to TRBJ2-7; weak D call: TRBD2 (6 bases). Germline V gene sequence: CDR1 MNHEY, CDR2 SMNVEV (reference sequence). The germline V and J ends were trimmed by 6 bases and 0 bases, with 12 bases remaining between them. The CDR3 spans 14 residues.

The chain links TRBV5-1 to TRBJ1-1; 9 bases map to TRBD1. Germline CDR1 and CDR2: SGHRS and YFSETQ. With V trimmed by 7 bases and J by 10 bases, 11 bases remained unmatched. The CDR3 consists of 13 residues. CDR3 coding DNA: TGCGCCAGCGCCCAACAGGGGGCGGGGAGAGCTTTCTTT. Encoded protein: CASAQQGAGRAFF.

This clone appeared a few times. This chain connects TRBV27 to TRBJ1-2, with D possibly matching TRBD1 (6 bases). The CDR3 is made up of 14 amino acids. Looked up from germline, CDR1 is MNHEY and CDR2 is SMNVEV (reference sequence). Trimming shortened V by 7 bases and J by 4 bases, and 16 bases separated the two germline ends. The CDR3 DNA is TGTGCCAGCAAAGCGGGGGGCGGAAGCTATGGCTACACCTTC. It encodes CASKAGGGSYGYTF.

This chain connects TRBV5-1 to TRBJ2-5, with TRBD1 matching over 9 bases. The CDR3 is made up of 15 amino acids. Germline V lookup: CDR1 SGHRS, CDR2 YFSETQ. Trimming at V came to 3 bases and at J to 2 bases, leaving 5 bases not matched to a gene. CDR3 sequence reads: CASSSRGTGQETQYF. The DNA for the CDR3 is TGCGCCAGCAGCTCGCGGGGGACAGGGCAAGAGACCCAGTACTTC.

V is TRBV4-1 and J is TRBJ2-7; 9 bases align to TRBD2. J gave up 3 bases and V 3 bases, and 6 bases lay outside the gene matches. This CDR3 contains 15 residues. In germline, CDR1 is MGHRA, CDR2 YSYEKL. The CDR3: CASSQDLAGNYEQYF. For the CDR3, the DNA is TGCGCCAGCAGCCAGGACCTAGCGGGGAACTACGAGCAGTACTTC.

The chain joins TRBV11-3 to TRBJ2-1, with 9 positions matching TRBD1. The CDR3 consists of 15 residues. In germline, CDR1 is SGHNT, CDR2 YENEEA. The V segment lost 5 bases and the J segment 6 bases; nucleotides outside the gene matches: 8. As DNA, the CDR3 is TGTGCCAGCAGCGCGGACAGGGGAAGGGTCAATGAGCAGTTCTTC. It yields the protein CASSADRGRVNEQFF. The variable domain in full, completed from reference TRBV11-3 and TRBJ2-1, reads EAGVVQSPRYKIIEKKQPVAFWCNPISGHNTLYWYLQNLGQGPELLIRYENEEAVDDSQLPKDRFSAERLKGVDSTLKIQPAELGDSAVYLCASSADRGRVNEQFFGPGTRLTVL.

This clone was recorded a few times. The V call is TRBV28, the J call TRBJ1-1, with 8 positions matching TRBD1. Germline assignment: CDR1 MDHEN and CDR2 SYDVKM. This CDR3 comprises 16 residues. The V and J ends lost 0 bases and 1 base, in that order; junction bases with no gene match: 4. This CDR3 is CASSLWTGVTNTEAFF. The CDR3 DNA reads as TGTGCCAGCAGTTTATGGACAGGGGTGACGAACACTGAAGCTTTCTTT.

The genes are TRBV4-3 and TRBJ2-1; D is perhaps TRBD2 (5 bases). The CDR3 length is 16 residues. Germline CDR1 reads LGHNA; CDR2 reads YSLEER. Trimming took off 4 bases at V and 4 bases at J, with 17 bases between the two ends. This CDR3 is CASSRRGLREYNEQFF. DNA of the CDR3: TGCGCCAGCAGCCGTCGCGGGCTAAGGGAATACAATGAGCAGTTCTTC.

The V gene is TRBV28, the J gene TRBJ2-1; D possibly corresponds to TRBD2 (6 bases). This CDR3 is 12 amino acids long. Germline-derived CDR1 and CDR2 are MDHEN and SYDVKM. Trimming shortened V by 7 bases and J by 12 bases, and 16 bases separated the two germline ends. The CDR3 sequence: CASISIGRRQFF. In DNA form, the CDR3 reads TGTGCCAGCATAAGTATTGGGAGGAGGCAGTTCTTC.

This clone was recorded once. CDR3 sequence reads: CASSGRGGGIYDSPLHF. DNA of the CDR3: TGTGCCAGCAGTGGTCGGGGAGGGGGGATATATGATTCACCCCTCCACTTT. The V call is TRBV6-1, the J call TRBJ1-6; the D gene is possibly TRBD1 (6 bases). The V and J ends lost 4 bases and 8 bases respectively, with 21 bases between them. Germline V CDR1 and CDR2: MNHNS, SASEGT. The CDR3 length is 17 residues.

The CDR3 is CSAGFVDGYTF. The CDR3 nucleotides are TGCAGTGCCGGTTTTGTGGATGGCTACACCTTC. The chain joins TRBV20-1 to TRBJ1-2; D is unclear. Trimming left V 6 bases short and J 6 bases short, with 11 bases between. CDR1 DFQATT and CDR2 SNEGSKA come from the germline V gene (reference sequence). The CDR3 consists of 11 residues.

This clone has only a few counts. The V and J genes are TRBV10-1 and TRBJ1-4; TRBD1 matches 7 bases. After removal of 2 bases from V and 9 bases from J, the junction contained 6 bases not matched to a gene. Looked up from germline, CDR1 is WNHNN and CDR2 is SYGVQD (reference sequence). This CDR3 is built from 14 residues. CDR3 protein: CASSEDRVRQKLFF. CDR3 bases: TGCGCCAGCAGTGAGGACAGGGTGCGGCAAAAACTGTTTTTT.

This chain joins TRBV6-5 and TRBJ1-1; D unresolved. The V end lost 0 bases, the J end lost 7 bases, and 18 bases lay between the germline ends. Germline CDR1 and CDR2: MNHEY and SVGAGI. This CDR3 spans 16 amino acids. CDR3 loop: CASSYSRVLNPIEAFF. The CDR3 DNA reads TGTGCCAGCAGTTACTCGCGGGTTCTAAACCCCATTGAAGCTTTCTTT.

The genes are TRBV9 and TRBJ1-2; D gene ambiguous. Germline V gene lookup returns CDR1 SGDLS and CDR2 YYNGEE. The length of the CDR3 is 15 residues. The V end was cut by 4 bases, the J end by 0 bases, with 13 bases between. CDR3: CASSPDSSANYGYTF. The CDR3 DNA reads TGTGCCAGCAGCCCAGATTCATCAGCTAACTATGGCTACACCTTC.

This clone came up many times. In DNA, the CDR3 is TGCGCCAGCAGCCAAGCGTGGACTAGCGGGGCTGAGCAGTTCTTC. It codes for CASSQAWTSGAEQFF. The chain carries TRBV4-3 and TRBJ2-1, with TRBD2 identical over 12 bases. V was clipped by 1 base and J by 9 bases; unmatched bases: 4. This CDR3 has 15 residues. Per germline, CDR1 LGHNA and CDR2 YSLEER.

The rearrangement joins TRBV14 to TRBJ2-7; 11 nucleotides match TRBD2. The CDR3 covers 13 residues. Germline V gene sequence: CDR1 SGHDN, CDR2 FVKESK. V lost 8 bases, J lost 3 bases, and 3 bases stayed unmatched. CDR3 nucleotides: TGTGCCAGCCGAACTAGCGGGAGCTACGAGCAGTACTTC. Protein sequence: CASRTSGSYEQYF.

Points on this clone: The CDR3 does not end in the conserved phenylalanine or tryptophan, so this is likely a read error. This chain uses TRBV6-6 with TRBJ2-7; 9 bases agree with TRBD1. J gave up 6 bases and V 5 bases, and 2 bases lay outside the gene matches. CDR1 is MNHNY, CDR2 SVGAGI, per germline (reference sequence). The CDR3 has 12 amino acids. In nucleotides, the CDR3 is TGTGCCAGCAGTAGGGACAGGGTCGAGCAGTACCTC. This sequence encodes CASSRDRVEQYL.

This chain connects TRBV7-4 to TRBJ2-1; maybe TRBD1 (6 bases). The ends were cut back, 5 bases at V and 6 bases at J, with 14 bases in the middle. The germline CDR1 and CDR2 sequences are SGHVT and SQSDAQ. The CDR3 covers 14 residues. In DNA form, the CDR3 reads TGTGCCAGCAGCGACCCACAGGACAGCAATGAGCAGTTCTTC. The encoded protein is CASSDPQDSNEQFF.

CDR3 loop: CASSQERGLPFSEQFF. CDR3 DNA sequence: TGTGCCAGCAGCCAAGAAAGGGGACTACCGTTCTCGGAGCAGTTCTTC. The chain recombines TRBV4-2 with TRBJ2-1, with 7 nucleotides matching TRBD2. V lost 0 bases to trimming and J lost 10 bases; unmatched junction nucleotides: 12. The CDR3 loop spans 16 amino acids. CDR1 is LGHNA, CDR2 YNFKEQ, per germline.

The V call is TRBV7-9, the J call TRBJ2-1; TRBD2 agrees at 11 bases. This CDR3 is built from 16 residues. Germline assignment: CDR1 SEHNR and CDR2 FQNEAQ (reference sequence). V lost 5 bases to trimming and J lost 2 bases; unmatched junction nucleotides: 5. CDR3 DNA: TGTGCCAGCAGCCTACAGGGACTAGCGGCCTACAATGAGCAGTTCTTC. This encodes CASSLQGLAAYNEQFF.